These T cell receptor beta chains were read from a single sample in a study of breast tumors, draining lymph nodes, adjacent tissues. From the multiplex PCR reads, TCRdb called clonotypes with MiXCR, one entry per CDR3 protein. Of about 270,000 distinct CDR3 sequences listed, more than 30% are singletons. The sample comprised axillary lymph node tissue. These receptors were obtained from a female donor with breast cancer. Some clones in this sample may be carry-over from other donors' samples. CDR3s include the opening cysteine and the closing phenylalanine or tryptophan. D genes are given only for firm matches. Size is omitted from some rows. Given values are once, few, many or a class for expanded clones.

clone_size j_call d_call v_call cdr3_aa cdr3_nt
many TRBJ1-2 TRBD1 TRBV5-1 CASRTGSANYGYTF TGCGCCAGCAGGACAGGGTCCGCTAACTATGGCTACACCTTC
many TRBJ1-6 TRBD1 TRBV6-1 CASSTGANSPFHF TGTGCCAGCAGTACAGGGGCCAATTCACCCTTCCACTTT
NA TRBJ2-6 NA TRBV7-2 CASSVKGTGANVLTF TGTGCCAGCAGCGTAAAAGGGACAGGGGCCAACGTCCTGACTTTC
many TRBJ2-3 TRBD2 TRBV20-1 CSACWAGVGDTQYF TGCAGTGCTTGCTGGGCGGGAGTGGGGGATACGCAGTATTTT
NA TRBJ2-2 NA TRBV10-3 CAVSEWSADTGELFF TGTGCCGTCAGTGAGTGGAGCGCGGACACCGGGGAGCTGTTTTTT
many TRBJ2-3 TRBD2 TRBV20-1 CSALVIAGGPTDTQYF TGCAGTGCCCTGGTTATAGCGGGAGGGCCTACAGATACGCAGTATTTT
many TRBJ2-7 NA TRBV2 CASSEVAPEQYF TGTGCCAGCAGTGAAGTTGCACCCGAGCAGTACTTC
many TRBJ2-2 TRBD2 TRBV10-1 CASSESGGLAGTGELFF TGCGCCAGCAGTGAGTCAGGGGGACTAGCGGGAACCGGGGAGCTGTTTTTT
many TRBJ1-5 TRBD1 TRBV6-1 CASSDRGLNQPQHF TGTGCCAGCAGTGACAGGGGGCTCAATCAGCCCCAGCATTTT
NA TRBJ1-2 NA TRBV20-1 CSARGGHGCTF TGCAGTGCTAGAGGGGGACATGGCTGCACCTTC
many TRBJ2-3 NA TRBV20-1 CSARDRGTSTDTQYF TGCAGTGCTAGAGACCGAGGGACTAGCACAGATACGCAGTATTTT
many TRBJ2-1 TRBD1 TRBV24-1 CATVGQGGNEQFF TGTGCCACCGTCGGACAGGGGGGAAATGAGCAGTTCTTC
NA TRBJ2-1 NA TRBV3-1 CASSQALTARGSREQFF TGTGCCAGCAGCCAAGCTCTCACCGCTAGGGGCAGTCGTGAGCAGTTCTTC
many TRBJ2-3 TRBD2 TRBV7-3 CASSLSGIRTDTQYF TGTGCCAGCAGCCTCAGCGGGATACGCACAGATACGCAGTATTTT
NA TRBJ2-1 NA TRBV18 CASSPVDNEQFF TGTGCCAGCTCACCAGTGGACAATGAGCAGTTCTTC
many TRBJ2-5 TRBD2 TRBV13 CASSLKFGVAGQETQYF TGTGCCAGCAGCTTAAAGTTTGGAGTAGCGGGCCAAGAGACCCAGTACTTC
many TRBJ2-3 TRBD2 TRBV20-1 CSARSQLAGQYF TGCAGTGCTAGGTCCCAACTAGCGGGGCAGTATTTT
few TRBJ2-7 TRBD2 TRBV28 CASSLSGTSGYEQYF TGTGCCAGCAGTTTATCCGGGACTAGCGGGTACGAGCAGTACTTC
many TRBJ1-3 NA TRBV6-1 CASLPIAGAGNTIYF TGTGCCAGCCTCCCCATTGCAGGAGCAGGAAACACCATATATTTT
NA TRBJ2-5 NA TRBV5-4 CASSLDSKGDQETQYF TGTGCCAGCAGCCTTGACAGTAAAGGGGATCAAGAGACCCAGTACTTC
many TRBJ2-1 TRBD2 TRBV12-5 CASGLDPTGGYYEQFF TGTGCTAGTGGTTTGGACCCAACGGGAGGGTATTATGAGCAGTTCTTC
many TRBJ2-7 NA TRBV20-1 CSARDLDWQYF TGCAGTGCTAGAGATCTGGATTGGCAGTACTTC
NA TRBJ1-5 TRBD1 TRBV2 CASRPRQGINQPQHF TGTGCCAGCAGACCCAGACAGGGGATAAATCAGCCCCAGCATTTT
NA TRBJ2-3 TRBD1 TRBV7-3 CASSGPGGQGGNEQYF TGTGCCAGCAGCGGACCCGGGGGACAGGGGGGCAATGAGCAGTATTTT
NA TRBJ2-1 TRBD1 TRBV4-1 CASSPGQGAWGQLF TGCGCCAGCAGCCCGGGACAGGGGGCTTGGGGGCAGTTGTTC
NA TRBJ2-6 NA TRBV20-1 CSASDMEGANVLTF TGCAGTGCCTCGGACATGGAGGGGGCCAACGTCCTGACTTTC
many TRBJ2-3 TRBD2 TRBV24-1 CATSGPADTQYF TGTGCCACTAGCGGGCCCGCAGATACGCAGTATTTT
NA TRBJ1-1 NA TRBV27 CASNTPGRSGTEAFF TGTGCCAGCAATACCCCCGGGAGGTCAGGGACTGAAGCTTTCTTT
many TRBJ1-3 NA TRBV7-2 CASSFSGIRGGNTIYF TGTGCCAGCAGCTTCTCCGGGATCAGAGGTGGAAACACCATATATTTT
many TRBJ2-1 NA TRBV20-1 CSARGAGQYNEQFF TGCAGTGCTAGAGGCGCGGGACAGTACAATGAGCAGTTCTTC
many TRBJ1-5 NA TRBV7-9 CASSLQTDNQPQHF TGTGCCAGCAGCTTACAGACAGATAATCAGCCCCAGCATTTT
many TRBJ1-2 NA TRBV7-9 CASSITDRGYTF TGTGCCAGCAGCATTACTGACAGGGGCTACACCTTC
few TRBJ1-1 NA TRBV7-9 CASMLTVNTEAFF TGTGCCAGCATGCTGACGGTGAACACTGAAGCTTTCTTT
NA TRBJ2-6 NA TRBV10-3 CAISEVGYSGANVLTF TGTGCCATCAGTGAGGTAGGATACTCTGGGGCCAACGTCCTGACTTTC
many TRBJ2-1 NA TRBV7-6 CASSLEPYNEQFF TGTGCCAGCAGCTTAGAGCCGTACAATGAGCAGTTCTTC
NA TRBJ2-3 NA TRBV29-1 CSVEERPGVGNEQYF TGCAGCGTTGAAGAACGGCCGGGCGTTGGGAATGAGCAGTATTTT
many TRBJ1-5 TRBD1 TRBV24-1 CATSDRQGEQPQHF TGTGCCACCAGTGACCGACAGGGAGAGCAGCCCCAGCATTTT
NA TRBJ2-3 TRBD2 TRBV5-4 CASSLGGDVRDTQYF TGTGCCAGCAGCCTCGGGGGGGACGTGAGAGATACGCAGTATTTT
many TRBJ2-1 NA TRBV10-3 CAISESEGTEQFF TGTGCCATCAGTGAGTCGGAGGGCACTGAGCAGTTCTTC
many TRBJ1-2 NA TRBV5-1 CASSLGGPRDIYTF TGCGCCAGCAGCTTGGGAGGACCCCGGGATATCTACACCTTC
many TRBJ2-5 TRBD1 TRBV20-1 CSAPRTGRETQYF TGCAGTGCTCCCCGGACAGGGCGAGAGACCCAGTACTTC
NA TRBJ1-4 NA TRBV20-1 CSATRTSGSEKLFF TGCAGTGCTACCAGGACTAGCGGGAGTGAAAAACTGTTTTTT
many TRBJ2-1 NA TRBV7-9 CASSASRAPQFF TGTGCCAGCAGCGCCTCCCGGGCTCCGCAGTTCTTC
many TRBJ2-2 NA TRBV5-1 CASSFSGPQSAGELFF TGCGCCAGCAGCTTTAGTGGGCCTCAGTCAGCCGGGGAGCTGTTTTTT
many TRBJ2-7 TRBD1 TRBV20-1 CSARGTGRSYEQYF TGCAGTGCTAGAGGGACAGGGAGGTCCTACGAGCAGTACTTC
many TRBJ2-1 TRBD2 TRBV20-1 CSASGERGTYNEQFF TGCAGTGCTAGTGGGGAGCGGGGAACCTACAATGAGCAGTTCTTC
NA TRBJ2-7 NA TRBV12-3/TRBV12-4 CASSLPYEQYF TGTGCCAGCAGTTTACCCTACGAGCAGTACTTC
NA TRBJ2-5 NA TRBV7-2 CASGLAPGLGETRYF TGTGCCAGCGGCTTAGCTCCGGGATTGGGGGAGACCCGGTACTTC
many TRBJ2-2 NA TRBV7-9 CASSLRGTGELFF TGTGCCAGCAGCTTAAGAGGGACCGGGGAGCTGTTTTTT
many TRBJ2-7 TRBD1 TRBV11-2 CAVPGTGAYEQYF TGTGCCGTCCCCGGGACAGGAGCCTACGAGCAGTACTTC